Below, 26 T cell receptor beta chains from the same sample are listed, as sequenced in a study of response to subunit inactivated influenza vaccine. A single record per CDR3 protein comes from TCRdb applying MiXCR to the RT-PCR reads. The data contain over 450,000 distinct CDR3 sequences, approximately 12% of them singletons. The sample was PBMCs from blood, taken about 40 days after vaccination. The receptors originated from a man aged 45-65 years who received an inactivated influenza vaccine.

The chain is built from TRBV6-2 or TRBV6-3 and TRBJ2-2, with 14 bases identical to TRBD2. CDR1 and CDR2 from the germline V gene are MNHEY and SVGEGT. The V and J ends lost 6 bases and 10 bases, in that order; junction bases with no gene match: 13. The CDR3 runs 17 residues. The CDR3 DNA follows: TGTGCCAGCAGCTCGGGACTAGCGGGAGCCGCGGAGGAGGAGCTGTTTTTT. Protein product: CASSSGLAGAAEEELFF.

This clonotype was observed many times. The chain couples TRBV12-3 or TRBV12-4 to TRBJ2-2; D gene ambiguous. V lost 5 bases and J 9 bases, leaving 16 bases between the germline ends. The CDR3 extends over 14 amino acids. CDR3 nucleotides: TGTGCCAGCAGTCCTCGTAGGGTAGGGTGGGAGCTGTTTTTT. It specifies CASSPRRVGWELFF.

The chain recombines TRBV6-2 or TRBV6-3 with TRBJ2-1; 7 bases are a match to TRBD2. In germline, CDR1 is MNHEY, CDR2 SVGEGT. This CDR3 is 16 amino acids long. Trimming removed 5 bases from V and 4 bases from J; junction bases left unmatched: 11. CDR3 DNA: TGTGCCAGCAGTATAAGGGGCGGGAGCTCTTACAATGAGCAGTTCTTC. Its translation is CASSIRGGSSYNEQFF.

This clonotype was observed many times. J is TRBJ2-5 and V is TRBV4-1, with 9 nucleotides matching TRBD2. The length of the CDR3 is 17 residues. CDR1 is MGHRA, CDR2 YSYEKL, per germline. V dropped 1 base and J dropped 5; count of bases not matched to a gene: 11. In DNA form, the CDR3 reads TGCGCCAGCAGCCAAGGTTTTGTAGCGGGAGCAGAGGAGACCCAGTACTTC. This encodes CASSQGFVAGAEETQYF.

The gene calls are TRBV4-2 and TRBJ2-7, with D possibly TRBD1 on 6 matching bases. The CDR3 spans 14 residues. V was pared by 1 base and J by 7 bases, with 14 bases between. CDR1 LGHNA and CDR2 YNFKEQ come from the germline V gene. The CDR3 protein is CASSQAGTSQEQYF. The DNA of the CDR3 is TGTGCCAGCAGCCAAGCAGGGACATCACAGGAGCAGTACTTC.

This clonotype was picked up a small number of times. J is TRBJ2-1 and V is TRBV7-3; TRBD2 aligns across 14 bases. The germline V gene has CDR1 SGHTA and CDR2 FQGTGA. The V gene end was trimmed by 3 bases and the J gene end by 7 bases; junction bases not matched to a gene: 8. This CDR3 has 17 residues. CDR3 amino acids: CASSLISGLAGGNEQFF. CDR3 DNA: TGTGCCAGCAGCTTGATATCAGGACTAGCGGGAGGAAATGAGCAGTTCTTC.

The chain is built from TRBV20-1 and TRBJ2-1, with D maybe TRBD2 (5 bases). Per germline, CDR1 DFQATT and CDR2 SNEGSKA (reference sequence). The CDR3 length is 16 residues. The V end lost 4 bases, the J end lost 1 base, and 17 bases lay between the germline ends. This CDR3 is CSAMIVTWESYNEQFF. The CDR3 DNA is TGCAGTGCTATGATAGTCACTTGGGAGTCCTACAATGAGCAGTTCTTC.

This chain uses TRBV10-3 with TRBJ1-5; D call uncertain. Germline loops: CDR1 ENHRY, CDR2 SYGVKD. The CDR3 is 15 amino acids. The V end was cut by 1 base, the J end by 1 base, with 8 bases between. CDR3 protein: CAISEFRQSNQPQHF. In DNA form, the CDR3 reads TGTGCCATCAGTGAGTTTCGCCAGAGCAATCAGCCCCAGCATTTT.

This clonotype was seen a handful of times. The CDR3 loop reads CASSQDVSGQGMTGELFF. The DNA for the CDR3 is TGTGCCAGCAGCCAAGACGTGAGCGGACAGGGAATGACCGGGGAGCTGTTTTTT. The V gene is TRBV4-2, the J gene TRBJ2-2; 8 nucleotides align to TRBD1. Germline CDR1 is LGHNA and CDR2 is YNFKEQ. V lost 0 bases and J lost 5; bases outside the gene matches: 11. This CDR3 is 18 amino acids long.

This clonotype turned up a few times. This chain joins TRBV20-1 and TRBJ2-5; D may be TRBD1 (6 bases). V shed 0 bases and J shed 5 bases, with 13 bases lying between them. Germline CDR1 reads DFQATT; CDR2 reads SNEGSKA (reference sequence). The CDR3 consists of 14 residues. The CDR3 DNA sequence: TGCAGTGCTAGAGAATCCAGGGGTACCGAGACCCAGTACTTC. Protein product: CSARESRGTETQYF.

This clonotype has a count of ten or more. The chain uses TRBV28 and TRBJ1-2; no firm D call. The V end lost 5 bases, the J end lost 0 bases, and 10 bases lay between the germline ends. CDR3 length equals 14 residues. The germline V gene has CDR1 MDHEN and CDR2 SYDVKM. The CDR3 loop is CASSVLDPNYGYTF. The CDR3 DNA reads TGTGCCAGCAGTGTATTAGATCCTAACTATGGCTACACCTTC.

This clonotype came up many times. The chain combines TRBV29-1 with TRBJ2-7; 9 bases fit TRBD1. Looked up from germline, CDR1 is SQVTM and CDR2 is ANQGSEA. With 6 bases clipped from V and 5 bases from J, the junction kept 2 bases outside the gene matches. CDR3 length: 11 residues. In DNA, the CDR3 is TGCAGCGTGGGGACAGGGAACGAGCAGTACTTC. This translates into CSVGTGNEQYF.

J is TRBJ2-1 and V is TRBV2; maybe TRBD2 (7 bases). CDR1 is SNHLY, CDR2 FYNNEI, per germline. V was pared by 8 bases and J by 9 bases, with 17 bases between. There are 13 residues in the CDR3. CDR3 in amino acids: CASRGLAASEQFF. As DNA, the CDR3 is TGTGCCAGCCGGGGGCTAGCGGCTAGTGAGCAGTTCTTC. Combining the CDR3 with reference TRBV2 and TRBJ2-1 gives the whole variable domain EPEVTQTPSHQVTQMGQEVILRCVPISNHLYFYWYRQILGQKVEFLVSFYNNEISEKSEIFDDQFSVERPDGSNFTLKIRSTKLEDSAMYFCASRGLAASEQFFGPGTRLTVL.

This clonotype was seen a few times. The chain combines TRBV12-3 or TRBV12-4 with TRBJ2-7; 11 bases align to TRBD2. V gave up 3 bases and J gave up 4 bases; unmatched junction bases: 2. The CDR3 totals 14 residues. CDR3 sequence: CASSLGLADYEQYF. In DNA, the CDR3 is TGTGCCAGCAGTTTGGGACTAGCGGATTACGAGCAGTACTTC.

This chain connects TRBV6-5 to TRBJ1-3; possibly TRBD1 for D (5 bases). The CDR3 consists of 16 residues. V was pared by 0 bases and J by 3 bases, with 12 bases between. Germline CDR1 reads MNHEY; CDR2 reads SVGAGI. CDR3 DNA sequence: TGTGCCAGCAGTTACTCGACACAGGCCCATGGAAACACCATATATTTT. The encoded protein is CASSYSTQAHGNTIYF.

This clonotype was observed a handful of times. This chain uses TRBV20-1 with TRBJ1-2, with D possibly TRBD1 on 5 matching bases. With 0 bases removed from V and 8 bases from J, the gap between germline ends came to 19 bases. CDR1 and CDR2 from the germline V gene are DFQATT and SNEGSKA (reference sequence). This CDR3 is built from 15 residues. The CDR3 sequence: CSARDRQAGVRGYTF. The CDR3 nucleotides are TGCAGTGCTAGAGATAGGCAAGCGGGGGTGCGAGGCTACACCTTC.

This clonotype has just a few counts. The CDR3 DNA reads TGTGCCAGCAGCTGGACAGGGCACATTTCGGACGAGCAGTACTTC. It yields the protein CASSWTGHISDEQYF. The J gene is TRBJ2-7, the V gene TRBV12-3 or TRBV12-4, with 8 bases lining up with TRBD1. J lost 5 bases, V lost 6 bases, and 12 bases had no gene match. The CDR3 totals 15 residues.

This clonotype has a count of ten or more. CDR3 nucleotides: TGTGCCAGCAGCCATACAGGACAGGGGAACAACGAGCAGTACTTC. Protein sequence: CASSHTGQGNNEQYF. The rearrangement uses TRBV3-1 and TRBJ2-7; 9 bases map to TRBD1. Trimming took 3 bases from V and 5 from J; bases not matched to a gene: 8. This CDR3 contains 15 residues. The germline CDR1 and CDR2 sequences are LGHDT and YNNKEL (reference sequence).

In this sample, this clonotype turned up a few times. The chain carries TRBV7-9 and TRBJ1-1; maybe TRBD1 (5 bases). The ends were cut back, 5 bases at V and 1 base at J, with 17 bases in the middle. The CDR3 has 16 amino acids. Germline loops: CDR1 SEHNR, CDR2 FQNEAQ (reference sequence). The CDR3 DNA sequence: TGTGCCAGCAGCCCTATATCCCAGGGTGCGAACACTGAAGCTTTCTTT. This translates into CASSPISQGANTEAFF. Together with reference TRBV7-9 and TRBJ1-1, the CDR3 gives the full variable domain: DTGVSQNPRHKITKRGQNVTFRCDPISEHNRLYWYRQTLGQGPEFLTYFQNEAQLEKSRLLSDRFSAERPKGSFSTLEIQRTEQGDSAMYLCASSPISQGANTEAFFGQGTRLTVV.

This clonotype occurred a few times. The rearrangement links TRBV5-1 to TRBJ2-2, with 10 bases that match TRBD1. The CDR3 length is 14 residues. Per the germline V gene, CDR1 is SGHRS and CDR2 is YFSETQ. J lost 7 bases, V lost 4 bases, and 4 bases had no gene match. The CDR3 bases are TGCGCCAGCAGCCCGGGACAGGGGAACGGGGAGCTGTTTTTT. Translated, it gives CASSPGQGNGELFF.

This clonotype was counted between two and nine times. The V and J genes are TRBV28 and TRBJ1-2; tentative D call: TRBD1 (6 bases). V was shortened by 7 bases and J by 13 bases, with 16 bases between the two germline ends. The CDR3 is 11 residues long. CDR1 and CDR2 from the germline V gene are MDHEN and SYDVKM. The CDR3 DNA reads TGTGCCAGCACTTCCGCCCACAGGGTCACCTTC. Translated: CASTSAHRVTF.

This chain uses TRBV6-2 or TRBV6-3 with TRBJ2-3; 11 bases are a match to TRBD2. The CDR3 is made up of 18 amino acids. The germline V gene encodes CDR1 MNHEY and CDR2 SVGEGT. The junction had 11 bases not matched to a gene; V was cut back by 2 bases and J by 4 bases. Here the CDR3 reads CASSYVLAGGSEADTQYF. CDR3 DNA sequence: TGTGCCAGCAGTTACGTTCTAGCGGGAGGCTCGGAGGCAGATACGCAGTATTTT.

This clonotype was observed a handful of times. The CDR3 DNA reads TGTGCCAGCAGTGATGAAGGGCAGGGGGTCCGTGGCTACACCTTC. Amino acid sequence: CASSDEGQGVRGYTF. The chain employs TRBV2 and TRBJ1-2; 7 bases match TRBD1. The CDR3 totals 15 residues. CDR1 is SNHLY, CDR2 FYNNEI, per germline. V was pared by 3 bases and J by 7 bases, with 11 bases of the junction left unmatched.

This clonotype was found a few times. A read error may account for a junction end that differs from germline. The gene calls are TRBV4-3 and TRBJ2-1; no clear D. The CDR3 is 13 residues long. Germline-derived CDR1 and CDR2 are LGHNA and YSLEER. For the CDR3, the DNA is TGCGCCAGCAGCCAAGAAAGATCGGCGTTAGCTAGCTTC. Translated, it gives CASSQERSALASF.

This clonotype was seen a few times. V usage is TRBV18 and J usage is TRBJ2-2, with D hard to call. Germline V gene data show CDR1 as KGHSH and CDR2 as LQKENI. V lost 2 bases, J lost 3 bases, and 10 bases lay in between. This CDR3 is built from 15 residues. The CDR3 DNA reads as TGTGCCAGCTCACCATGGAAATTAGACACCGGGGAGCTGTTTTTT. This encodes CASSPWKLDTGELFF.

V is TRBV20-1 and J is TRBJ1-4, with a weak D call TRBD1 (5 bases). The CDR3 is 14 residues long. The V and J ends lost 5 bases and 4 bases respectively, with 14 bases between them. Germline CDR1 and CDR2: DFQATT and SNEGSKA (reference sequence). CDR3 region: CSARSPQGNEKLFF. In nucleotides, the CDR3 is TGCAGTGCTCGCTCCCCCCAGGGTAATGAAAAACTGTTTTTT.